The text below deals with one TCR beta chain. This entry belongs to a study of blood T cell repertoires in COVID-19. The V gene's germline CDR1 is SGHRS and CDR2 YFSETQ. Trimming cost V 0 bases and J 2 bases; bases outside gene matches: 1. CDR3 length: 15 amino acids. Profiled with immunoSEQ multiplex PCR; TCRdb holds only in-frame clones, not every one. Of a few hundred thousand clones listed, 80% to 90% are singletons. This clonotype was sampled from a woman in her thirties or forties with acute COVID-19. Source material: PBMCs or T cells enriched from blood (not recorded which). J is TRBJ2-7 and V is TRBV5-1, with TRBD1 matching over 11 bases. The CDR3 nucleotides read TGCGCCAGCAGCTTGGTGGACAGGGGGCCCTACGAGCAGTACTTC. Protein product: CASSLVDRGPYEQYF.